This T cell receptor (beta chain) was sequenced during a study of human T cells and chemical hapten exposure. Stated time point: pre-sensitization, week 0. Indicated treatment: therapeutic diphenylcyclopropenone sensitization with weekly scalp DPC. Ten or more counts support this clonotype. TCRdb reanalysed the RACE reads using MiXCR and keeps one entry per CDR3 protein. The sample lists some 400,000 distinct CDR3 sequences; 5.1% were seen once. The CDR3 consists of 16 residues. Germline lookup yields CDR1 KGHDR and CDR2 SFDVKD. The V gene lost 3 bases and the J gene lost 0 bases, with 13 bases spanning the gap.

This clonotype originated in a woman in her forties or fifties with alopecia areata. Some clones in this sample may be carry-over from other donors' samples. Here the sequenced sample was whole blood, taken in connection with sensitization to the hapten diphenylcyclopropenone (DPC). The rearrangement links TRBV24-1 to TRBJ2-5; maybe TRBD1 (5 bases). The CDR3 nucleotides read TGTGCCACCAGTGATCCCCGGACACCTTACCAAGAGACCCAGTACTTC. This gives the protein CATSDPRTPYQETQYF.